The rows below give T cell receptor beta chains drawn from one sample of a study of T cells in localized non-small cell lung cancer. Clones were read by immunoSEQ multiplex PCR, and TCRdb kept only the in-frame ones, dropping some. The sample carries under 35,000 clones, over 80% recorded once. Sequencing was performed on peripheral blood, taken before any cancer treatment. The receptors stem from a female donor aged 60 or older with stage I lung adenocarcinoma. CDR3s include the opening cysteine and the closing phenylalanine or tryptophan. The D gene is left open where the match is weak. Clone size is not always given. Where it is, it says once, few, many or a class for expanded clones.

J gene | V gene | clone size | D gene | CDR3 protein | CDR3 DNA
TRBJ1-1 | TRBV6-5 | NA | TRBD1 | CASTSGQGRYTEAFF | TGTGCCAGCACTTCCGGACAGGGTCGATACACTGAAGCTTTCTTT
TRBJ2-1 | TRBV27 | NA | NA | CASSLSSGGAAYNEQFF | TGTGCCAGCAGTTTATCGAGTGGAGGGGCCGCCTACAATGAGCAGTTCTTC
TRBJ2-7 | TRBV6-1 | NA | TRBD2 | CASSGWDYPYEQYF | TGTGCCAGCAGTGGGTGGGACTACCCCTACGAGCAGTACTTC
TRBJ1-2 | TRBV19 | NA | TRBD1 | CASSDRDRGGYTF | TGTGCCAGTAGTGACCGGGACAGGGGCGGCTACACCTTC
TRBJ1-1 | TRBV13 | NA | TRBD1 | CASSDSPGQGPTEAFF | TGTGCCAGCAGCGACTCACCGGGACAGGGCCCCACTGAAGCTTTCTTT
TRBJ2-5 | TRBV6-1 | NA | TRBD2 | CASNILAGVETQYF | TGTGCCAGCAATATCCTAGCGGGGGTGGAGACCCAGTACTTC
TRBJ1-1 | TRBV9 | NA | NA | CASSRGEGTEAFF | TGTGCCAGCAGCCGGGGGGAGGGCACTGAAGCTTTCTTT
TRBJ1-1 | TRBV11-2 | NA | NA | CASSSPGGGTEAFF | TGTGCCAGCAGTTCCCCGGGGGGGGGCACTGAAGCTTTCTTT
TRBJ2-3 | TRBV9 | NA | NA | CASSVGVGGTDTQYF | TGTGCCAGCAGCGTAGGGGTGGGAGGCACAGATACGCAGTATTTT
TRBJ2-5 | TRBV4-1 | NA | TRBD1 | CASSRTGDQETQYF | TGCGCCAGCAGCCGGACAGGGGACCAAGAGACCCAGTACTTC
TRBJ1-1 | TRBV29-1 | NA | NA | CSGGRVEFGTEAFF | TGCAGCGGGGGGAGGGTCGAGTTCGGGACTGAAGCTTTCTTT
TRBJ2-7 | TRBV7-2 | NA | TRBD1 | CASSWGLGTDTYEQYF | TGTGCCAGCAGCTGGGGTCTAGGGACAGATACCTACGAGCAGTACTTC
TRBJ2-7 | TRBV18 | few | TRBD1 | CASSPKQGVSYEQYF | TGTGCCAGCTCACCGAAACAGGGGGTCTCCTACGAGCAGTACTTC
TRBJ1-1 | TRBV2 | NA | TRBD1 | CASRATGDGGTEAFF | TGTGCCAGCAGGGCGACAGGGGATGGGGGGACTGAAGCTTTCTTT
TRBJ1-1 | TRBV6-6 | NA | TRBD1 | CASSWTGGNTEAFF | TGTGCCAGCAGTTGGACAGGAGGGAACACTGAAGCTTTCTTT
TRBJ2-3 | TRBV5-1 | NA | NA | CASSLASSSTDTQYF | TGCGCCAGCAGCTTGGCCAGCTCTAGCACAGATACGCAGTATTTT
TRBJ2-7 | TRBV29-1 | NA | NA | CSVAPLAGQSEQYF | TGCAGCGTTGCCCCACTAGCTGGGCAGAGCGAGCAGTACTTC
TRBJ2-3 | TRBV10-3 | once | NA | CAISDPGKSTDTQYF | TGTGCCATCAGTGACCCCGGGAAAAGCACAGATACGCAGTATTTT
TRBJ2-3 | TRBV6-6 | NA | NA | CASRPGSIGDTQYF | TGTGCCAGCCGTCCGGGTTCTATCGGAGATACGCAGTATTTT
TRBJ2-7 | TRBV9 | NA | TRBD1 | CASSVAGTGAYEQYF | TGTGCCAGCAGCGTGGCCGGGACAGGGGCCTACGAGCAGTACTTC
TRBJ1-1 | TRBV30 | NA | TRBD1 | CAWSRGQGRMTEAFF | TGTGCCTGGAGTAGGGGACAGGGGAGAATGACTGAAGCTTTCTTT
TRBJ2-7 | TRBV12-5 | NA | NA | CASGRGGSYEQYF | TGTGCTAGTGGGAGAGGGGGGTCCTACGAGCAGTACTTC
TRBJ2-5 | TRBV5-4 | NA | TRBD2 | CASKLAGGETQYF | TGTGCCAGCAAACTAGCGGGGGGAGAGACCCAGTACTTC
TRBJ2-2 | TRBV6-4 | NA | TRBD2 | CASSDPGTSGVGTGELFF | TGTGCCAGCAGTGACCCGGGGACTAGCGGGGTTGGCACCGGGGAGCTGTTTTTT
TRBJ2-3 | TRBV27 | NA | NA | CASSRPPPSDTQYF | TGTGCCAGCAGTCGACCTCCCCCTTCCGATACGCAGTATTTT
TRBJ2-5 | TRBV30 | NA | NA | CAWTKQETQYF | TGTGCCTGGACTAAGCAAGAGACCCAGTACTTC
TRBJ2-5 | TRBV18 | NA | TRBD1 | CASSPDRVRETQYF | TGTGCCAGCTCACCTGACAGGGTGCGAGAGACCCAGTACTTC
TRBJ1-1 | TRBV19 | NA | NA | CASSIHQNTEAFF | TGTGCCAGTAGTATCCATCAGAACACTGAAGCTTTCTTT
TRBJ2-1 | TRBV16 | NA | NA | CASSLRGWGSEQFF | TGTGCCAGCAGCCTCCGCGGGTGGGGGTCTGAGCAGTTCTTC
TRBJ1-1 | TRBV9 | NA | NA | CASSVGPQGAEAFF | TGTGCCAGCAGCGTGGGCCCTCAAGGGGCTGAAGCTTTCTTT
TRBJ2-7 | TRBV5-6 | NA | TRBD2 | CASSLAIAGGLYEQYF | TGTGCCAGCAGCTTGGCCATAGCGGGGGGCCTCTACGAGCAGTACTTC
TRBJ2-3 | TRBV5-1 | NA | TRBD2 | CASSIDSGGPPDTQYF | TGCGCCAGCAGCATAGATTCGGGGGGGCCTCCAGATACGCAGTATTTT
TRBJ2-7 | TRBV4-3 | NA | TRBD1 | CASSQDHRTGEWGREQYF | TGCGCCAGCAGCCAAGATCATAGGACAGGGGAATGGGGTAGGGAGCAGTACTTC
TRBJ2-2 | TRBV7-9 | NA | TRBD1 | CASSAPTGANTGELFF | TGTGCCAGCAGCGCGCCGACAGGGGCGAACACCGGGGAGCTGTTTTTT
TRBJ2-2 | TRBV27 | NA | TRBD1 | CASSLSFWDRGDTGELFF | TGTGCCAGCAGTTTATCCTTCTGGGACAGGGGGGACACCGGGGAGCTGTTTTTT
TRBJ1-1 | TRBV6-1 | NA | NA | CASDPVRNTEAFF | TGTGCCAGCGATCCTGTGAGGAACACTGAAGCTTTCTTT
TRBJ1-5 | TRBV4-1 | NA | NA | CASSQVDSNNQPQHF | TGCGCCAGCAGCCAAGTTGACAGCAACAATCAGCCCCAGCATTTT
TRBJ2-1 | TRBV28 | NA | TRBD2 | CASSFSSGGTNEQFF | TGTGCCAGCAGTTTCTCTAGCGGGGGGACCAATGAGCAGTTCTTC
TRBJ2-7 | TRBV2 | NA | NA | CASSGYGPAPEQYF | TGTGCCAGCAGTGGCTATGGCCCCGCTCCCGAGCAGTACTTC
TRBJ1-2 | TRBV6-5 | NA | NA | CASSYTSGLIGYGYTF | TGTGCCAGCAGTTACACTTCCGGACTCATAGGCTATGGCTACACCTTC